Shown below are 31 T cell receptor beta chains from a single sample sequenced in a study of T cells in Graves' hyperthyroidism and ophthalmopathy. Amplification of TCR beta CDR3 regions used RNA as the template. Researchers ran a first-round RT-PCR on the TCR CDR3 using the HTBI primer set. TCRdb reprocessed the multiplex PCR reads via MiXCR and lists one record per CDR3 protein. The table lists under 350,000 distinct CDR3 sequences, 13% of them singletons. Sequencing was done on a sample of blood. These receptors were obtained from a woman in her 30s with Graves' hyperthyroidism that later progressed to Graves' ophthalmopathy.

The table lists this clonotype with many counts. This sequence joins TRBV19 and TRBJ1-1; D is undetermined. Trimming removed 6 bases from V and 0 bases from J, with 11 bases in between. The germline V gene encodes CDR1 LNHDA and CDR2 SQIVND (reference sequence). The CDR3 has 14 amino acids. For the CDR3, the DNA is TGTGCCAGTAGGGCTTCGCAGATGAACACTGAAGCTTTCTTT. Protein sequence: CASRASQMNTEAFF.

This clonotype was seen repeatedly, ten times or more. The rearrangement links TRBV30 to TRBJ1-1, with TRBD1 matching 7 bases. CDR1 and CDR2 from the germline V gene are GTSNPN and SVGIG (reference sequence). V shed 1 base, J shed 4 bases, and the junction held 6 bases outside the gene matches. The length of the CDR3 is 14 residues. Here the CDR3 DNA reads TGTGCCTGGAGTGAGGGCAGGGGGAGCACTGAAGCTTTCTTT. Translation: CAWSEGRGSTEAFF. Combining the CDR3 with reference TRBV30 and TRBJ1-1 gives the whole variable domain SQTIHQWPATLVQPVGSPLSLECTVEGTSNPNLYWYRQAAGRGLQLLFYSVGIGQISSEVPQNLSASRPQDRQFILSSKKLLLSDSGFYLCAWSEGRGSTEAFFGQGTRLTVV.

This clonotype has a count of ten or more. The CDR3 loop is CASSQESRLSYEQYF. CDR3 coding DNA: TGCGCCAGCAGCCAAGAGTCGCGCCTCTCCTACGAGCAGTACTTC. This sequence joins TRBV4-1 and TRBJ2-7; no reliable D call. Per germline, CDR1 MGHRA and CDR2 YSYEKL. V shed 0 bases and J shed 0 bases, with 9 bases lying between them. CDR3 length: 15 residues.

The chain employs TRBV4-3 and TRBJ2-1; D unresolved. This CDR3 has 16 residues. Trimming took off 0 bases at V and 0 bases at J, with 9 bases between the two ends. Germline loops: CDR1 LGHNA, CDR2 YSLEER. The CDR3: CASSQDYASSYNEQFF. The CDR3 nucleotides are TGCGCCAGCAGCCAAGATTACGCTTCCTCCTACAATGAGCAGTTCTTC.

There are a few counts of this clonotype. The chain joins TRBV7-9 to TRBJ2-7; 9 bases align to TRBD1. The CDR3 consists of 16 residues. The germline CDR1 and CDR2 sequences are SEHNR and FQNEAQ (reference sequence). V was pared by 3 bases and J by 3 bases, with 9 bases of the junction left unmatched. CDR3 nucleotide sequence: TGTGCCAGCAGCTTGGGGTTGGGGACAGGGAGCTACGAGCAGTACTTC. This sequence encodes CASSLGLGTGSYEQYF. Combining the CDR3 with reference TRBV7-9 and TRBJ2-7 gives the whole variable domain DTGVSQNPRHKITKRGQNVTFRCDPISEHNRLYWYRQTLGQGPEFLTYFQNEAQLEKSRLLSDRFSAERPKGSFSTLEIQRTEQGDSAMYLCASSLGLGTGSYEQYFGPGTRLTVT.

For this clonotype: Given a much more abundant clone one base away, this may be a read error. The chain has TRBV7-2 and TRBJ1-2; 7 positions match TRBD1. CDR3 length equals 14 residues. The V gene's germline CDR1 is SGHTA and CDR2 FQGNSA. The CDR3, as DNA: TGTGCCAGCAGCTTAACCCAGGGGGTCGATGGCTGCACCTTC. Residues: CASSLTQGVDGCTF.

This clonotype was counted at least ten times. The CDR3 nucleotides are TGTGCCAGCAGCACTTTATTGGGAGATACGCAGTATTTT. Translated, it gives CASSTLLGDTQYF. V and J are TRBV7-3 and TRBJ2-3; D not certain. V was pared by 5 bases and J by 5 bases, with 11 bases between. Germline V lookup: CDR1 SGHTA, CDR2 FQGTGA. The CDR3 extends over 13 amino acids.

This clonotype was seen many times. The chain employs TRBV20-1 and TRBJ2-3; the match to TRBD1 covers 7 bases. The V gene end was trimmed by 6 bases and the J gene end by 2 bases; junction bases not matched to a gene: 5. CDR1 and CDR2 (germline): DFQATT, SNEGSKA (reference sequence). The CDR3 runs 13 residues. CDR3 in DNA: TGCAGTGCCGACAGGGATTCCACAGATACGCAGTATTTT. Translating gives CSADRDSTDTQYF.

This clonotype occurred many times. In DNA form, the CDR3 reads TGTGCCAGCAGTTTAAAGGCGGGGGATTCACCCCTCCACTTT. Translation gives CASSLKAGDSPLHF. The V call is TRBV12-3 or TRBV12-4, the J call TRBJ1-6; TRBD1 is a possible D gene (5 bases). Trimming removed 2 bases at V and 8 bases at J, with 10 bases between. The CDR3 contains 14 residues.

Note on this clonotype: A much larger clonotype is one base distant, so this may be a read error. This chain joins TRBV15 and TRBJ1-1; D is undetermined. The V and J ends lost 0 bases and 3 bases respectively, with 14 bases between them. Germline V gives CDR1 LNHNV, CDR2 YYDKDF (reference sequence). The CDR3 runs to 16 residues. CDR3 residues: CATSRDRWTMDTEAFF. The CDR3 bases are TGTGCCACCAGCAGAGATAGGTGGACCATGGACACTGAAGCTTTCTTT.

This clonotype has a count of ten or more. This chain uses TRBV28 with TRBJ2-5; 8 nucleotides line up with TRBD2. Germline V CDR1 and CDR2: MDHEN, SYDVKM. The CDR3 spans 16 residues. The V segment lost 3 bases and the J segment 4 bases; nucleotides outside the gene matches: 10. The CDR3 DNA is TGTGCCAGCAGTTTCGGATCGGGGGGGAAGGGAGAGACCCAGTACTTC. Protein sequence: CASSFGSGGKGETQYF. Together with reference TRBV28 and TRBJ2-5, the CDR3 gives the full variable domain: DVKVTQSSRYLVKRTGEKVFLECVQDMDHENMFWYRQDPGLGLRLIYFSYDVKMKEKGDIPEGYSVSREKKERFSLILESASTNQTSMYLCASSFGSGGKGETQYFGPGTRLLVL.

This clonotype has ten or more counts. This sequence joins TRBV3-1 and TRBJ1-3, with a possible D match to TRBD1 (5 bases). The CDR3 spans 16 residues. Germline CDR1 reads LGHDT; CDR2 reads YNNKEL (reference sequence). V lost 0 bases, J lost 2 bases, and 11 bases lay in between. The CDR3, as DNA: TGTGCCAGCAGCCAAGATTTAGGACAAACTGGAAACACCATATATTTT. Translating it yields CASSQDLGQTGNTIYF. Filled out from reference TRBV3-1 and TRBJ1-3, the complete variable domain reads DTAVSQTPKYLVTQMGNDKSIKCEQNLGHDTMYWYKQDSKKFLKIMFSYNNKELIINETVPNRFSPKSPDKAHLNLHINSLELGDSAVYFCASSQDLGQTGNTIYFGEGSWLTVV.

There are many counts of this clonotype. This rearrangement joins TRBV2 to TRBJ1-2, with D possibly TRBD1 on 5 matching bases. V shed 6 bases and J shed 4 bases, with 12 bases lying between them. The CDR3 is made up of 13 amino acids. Germline-derived CDR1 and CDR2 are SNHLY and FYNNEI. The CDR3, as DNA: TGTGCCAGCAGCTACGGGACGGGCTATGGCTACACCTTC. Translating it yields CASSYGTGYGYTF.

This clonotype has only a few counts. V and J are TRBV10-3 and TRBJ2-1, with 7 bases identical to TRBD1. Trimming took 6 bases from V and 7 from J; bases not matched to a gene: 12. The CDR3 is made up of 15 amino acids. Germline V gene lookup returns CDR1 ENHRY and CDR2 SYGVKD. The CDR3 bases are TGTGCCATCAGCTGGGACAGTCTCGGCCAAAATGAGCAGTTCTTC. Translation gives CAISWDSLGQNEQFF.

V usage is TRBV6-4 and J usage is TRBJ2-7, with a weak D call TRBD1 (6 bases). V lost 6 bases and J lost 6, with 18 bases in between. The CDR3 has 14 residues. Germline CDR1 reads MRHNA; CDR2 reads SNTAGT. Here the CDR3 reads CASSPGHPDFEQYF. CDR3 coding DNA: TGTGCCAGCAGCCCGGGACACCCAGATTTCGAGCAGTACTTC.

This clonotype has a count of ten or more. J is TRBJ2-7 and V is TRBV7-2; D assignment may be TRBD1 or TRBD2 (6 bases each). CDR1 SGHTA and CDR2 FQGNSA come from the germline V gene. The V end lost 3 bases, the J end lost 3 bases, and 12 bases lay between the germline ends. The CDR3 contains 14 residues. The CDR3 region is CASSFPGEDYEQYF. In DNA form, the CDR3 reads TGTGCCAGCAGCTTCCCAGGGGAGGACTACGAGCAGTACTTC.

At least ten counts were recorded for this clonotype. The genes are TRBV27 and TRBJ2-5, with D perhaps matching TRBD1 (6 bases). Germline V lookup: CDR1 MNHEY, CDR2 SMNVEV (reference sequence). The CDR3 sequence is 14 residues long. V was clipped by 5 bases and J by 7 bases, with 17 bases between them. The CDR3 sequence: CASSRPWDNGTQYF. CDR3 DNA: TGTGCCAGCAGTCGCCCTTGGGACAATGGGACCCAGTACTTC.

The genes are TRBV6-2 or TRBV6-3 and TRBJ2-2; 7 bases align to TRBD2. The trim removed 1 base at V and 5 bases at J, leaving 7 bases unmatched. CDR1 is MNHEY and CDR2 is SVGEGT in the germline V gene. The CDR3 covers 16 residues. The CDR3: CASSYLGGIRTGELFF. The CDR3 DNA follows: TGTGCCAGCAGTTACTTGGGAGGGATAAGGACCGGGGAGCTGTTTTTT.

The chain has TRBV20-1 and TRBJ2-1; D perhaps matches TRBD2 (5 bases). Germline V CDR1 and CDR2: DFQATT, SNEGSKA (reference sequence). The CDR3 extends over 14 amino acids. With 8 bases removed from V and 5 bases from J, the gap between germline ends came to 19 bases. CDR3 in DNA: TGCAGTACCGGATCCAGCGGTAAAAACAATGAGCAGTTCTTC. Amino acid sequence: CSTGSSGKNNEQFF.

The table lists this clonotype with many counts. CDR3 sequence (DNA): TGCAGCAGCCGGGACATGAACACTGAAGCTTTCTTT. This gives the protein CSSRDMNTEAFF. This chain joins TRBV29-1 and TRBJ1-1; tentative D call: TRBD1 (6 bases). From germline, CDR1 is SQVTM and CDR2 ANQGSEA. V lost 8 bases, J lost 0 bases, and 10 bases lay in between. CDR3 length: 12 residues.

This clonotype was seen ten or more times. The chain has TRBV7-2 and TRBJ2-1; a weak D match, TRBD2 (5 bases). The V and J ends lost 5 bases and 0 bases respectively, with 23 bases between them. CDR1 and CDR2 from the germline V gene are SGHTA and FQGNSA. The length of the CDR3 is 19 residues. Here the CDR3 reads CASSRFTELERYSYNEQFF. The CDR3, as DNA: TGTGCCAGCAGCCGGTTCACGGAGTTGGAGCGGTACTCCTACAATGAGCAGTTCTTC.

This clonotype was counted ten times or more. The V gene is TRBV18, the J gene TRBJ2-1, with D tentatively TRBD1 or TRBD2 (6 bases each). From germline, CDR1 is KGHSH and CDR2 LQKENI. Trimming shortened V by 3 bases and J by 4 bases, and 10 bases separated the two germline ends. CDR3 length: 14 amino acids. This chain's CDR3 is CASSPGAGYNEQFF. For the CDR3, the DNA is TGTGCCAGCTCACCGGGGGCGGGATACAATGAGCAGTTCTTC. The full variable domain, completed using reference TRBV18 and TRBJ2-1, is NAGVMQNPRHLVRRRGQEARLRCSPMKGHSHVYWYRQLPEEGLKFMVYLQKENIIDESGMPKERFSAEFPKEGPSILRIQQVVRGDSAAYFCASSPGAGYNEQFFGPGTRLTVL.

The J gene is TRBJ1-6, the V gene TRBV6-1; TRBD1 matches at 7 bases. Per germline, CDR1 MNHNS and CDR2 SASEGT. CDR3 size: 16 residues. The ends lost 6 bases at V and 7 bases at J; junction bases unmatched: 12. The CDR3 is CASSTGTVRMNSPLHF. DNA of the CDR3: TGTGCCAGCAGCACCGGGACAGTCCGAATGAATTCACCCCTCCACTTT.

V usage is TRBV28 and J usage is TRBJ2-5; tentatively, D is TRBD2 (6 bases). Trimming removed 7 bases from V and 1 base from J, with 10 bases in between. The CDR3 contains 13 residues. Germline CDR1 MDHEN, CDR2 SYDVKM. The CDR3 loop is CASKLAAQETQYF. CDR3 nucleotide sequence: TGTGCCAGCAAATTAGCGGCCCAAGAGACCCAGTACTTC. Full variable domain (rest looked up from reference TRBV28 and TRBJ2-5): DVKVTQSSRYLVKRTGEKVFLECVQDMDHENMFWYRQDPGLGLRLIYFSYDVKMKEKGDIPEGYSVSREKKERFSLILESASTNQTSMYLCASKLAAQETQYFGPGTRLLVL.

CDR3 sequence (DNA): TGCAGCGTTGAAGGGACTAGCGGCGATTACGAGCAGTACTTC. Translating gives CSVEGTSGDYEQYF. The chain couples TRBV29-1 to TRBJ2-7; TRBD2 aligns across 10 bases. The CDR3 is 14 residues long. V lost 1 base to trimming and J lost 4 bases; unmatched junction nucleotides: 4. Germline V CDR1 and CDR2: SQVTM, ANQGSEA.

This clonotype has ten or more counts. The rearrangement joins TRBV9 to TRBJ2-5; a possible D gene is TRBD2 (5 bases). The CDR3 is 15 amino acids. CDR1 SGDLS and CDR2 YYNGEE come from the germline V gene. Trimming cost V 2 bases and J 3 bases, with 14 bases left between them. The CDR3 protein is CASSVAGISKETQYF. CDR3 nucleotide sequence: TGTGCCAGCAGCGTCGCCGGGATATCCAAAGAGACCCAGTACTTC. Complete variable domain (other parts from reference TRBV9 and TRBJ2-5): DSGVTQTPKHLITATGQRVTLRCSPRSGDLSVYWYQQSLDQGLQFLIQYYNGEERAKGNILERFSAQQFPDLHSELNLSSLELGDSALYFCASSVAGISKETQYFGPGTRLLVL.

This clonotype was found a few times. V is TRBV6-6 and J is TRBJ2-2; 11 nucleotides line up with TRBD2. Germline CDR1 MNHNY, CDR2 SVGAGI (reference sequence). The CDR3 is made up of 19 amino acids. V gave up 2 bases and J gave up 0 bases; unmatched junction bases: 8. The CDR3 loop is CASSYTPLAGASNTGELFF. DNA of the CDR3: TGTGCCAGCAGTTACACCCCACTAGCGGGAGCCTCGAACACCGGGGAGCTGTTTTTT.

This clonotype was observed many times. V gene TRBV29-1 combines with J gene TRBJ1-1; 8 bases map to TRBD1. This CDR3 has 13 residues. Germline lookup yields CDR1 SQVTM and CDR2 ANQGSEA. Losses at the gene ends were 4 bases for V and 5 bases for J; bases not matched to a gene: 6. The CDR3 coding sequence is TGCAGCGTTGCAGAACAGGGGGGGACTGAAGCTTTCTTT. This codes for CSVAEQGGTEAFF. Full variable domain (missing parts from reference TRBV29-1 and TRBJ1-1): SAVISQKPSRDICQRGTSLTIQCQVDSQVTMMFWYRQQPGQSLTLIATANQGSEATYESGFVIDKFPISRPNLTFSTLTVSNMSPEDSSIYLCSVAEQGGTEAFFGQGTRLTVV.

This clonotype was seen repeatedly, ten times or more. The J gene is TRBJ2-7, the V gene TRBV29-1, with TRBD2 matching over 7 bases. Trimming cost V 1 base and J 9 bases; bases outside gene matches: 9. CDR3 size: 13 residues. Germline V gives CDR1 SQVTM, CDR2 ANQGSEA. DNA for the CDR3: TGCAGCGTTGAAGGGGCCCTTGGGGAGGGGCAGTACTTC. Amino acids: CSVEGALGEGQYF.

V usage is TRBV6-2 or TRBV6-3 and J usage is TRBJ1-4; 11 nucleotides line up with TRBD1. Trimming cost V 4 bases and J 2 bases; bases outside gene matches: 0. The CDR3 covers 15 residues. Germline loops: CDR1 MNHEY, CDR2 SVGEGT. The CDR3 nucleotides read TGTGCCAGCAGTTGGGACAGGGGGACTAATGAAAAACTGTTTTTT. Protein product: CASSWDRGTNEKLFF.

This clonotype was seen many times. The chain employs TRBV30 and TRBJ1-2, with D possibly matching TRBD1 (5 bases). Germline values: CDR1 GTSNPN, CDR2 SVGIG (reference sequence). CDR3 size: 11 residues. The CDR3 DNA reads as TGTGCTGGCACGGAGGGACATGGCTACACCTTC. Residues: CAGTEGHGYTF.